Included here is one T cell receptor beta chain sequence, with context. Germline values: CDR1 SGHRS, CDR2 YFSETQ. CDR3 length: 15 residues. V shed 0 bases, J shed 2 bases, and the junction held 5 bases outside the gene matches. Clones were sequenced by immunoSEQ multiplex PCR, and TCRdb holds only the in-frame ones, with some missing. In the table there are some 270,000 clones, roughly 84% of which are singletons. The entry originates in a study of blood T cell repertoires in COVID-19. Sequenced: peripheral blood. This sequence originates from a woman in her forties who had recovered from COVID-19. The rearrangement joins TRBV5-1 to TRBJ2-7, with 7 bases that match TRBD1. The CDR3 DNA follows: TGCGCCAGCAGCTTGGCGACAGGGTGGGCCTACGAGCAGTACTTC. Its translation: CASSLATGWAYEQYF. The variable domain in full, completed from reference TRBV5-1 and TRBJ2-7, reads KAGVTQTPRYLIKTRGQQVTLSCSPISGHRSVSWYQQTPGQGLQFLFEYFSETQRNKGNFPGRFSGRQFSNSRSEMNVSTLELGDSALYLCASSLATGWAYEQYFGPGTRLTVT.